This TCR beta chain is drawn from a study of radiation and T cells in renal cell carcinoma. Study overall: Nephrectomy followed 15 Gy stereotactic body radiation by 4 weeks. Regarding the study as a whole: Without pretreatment biopsies, baseline tumor clonotype presence was undetermined. In blood, top tumor clones expanded by 2 weeks, shrinking by 4.

This clone occurred a few times. The antigen is undetermined. Assay: immunoSEQ multiplex PCR; the TCRdb copy retains only in-frame clones and omits some. The sample has roughly 150,000 clones, 80% to 90% seen once. Trimming took off 2 bases at V and 4 bases at J, with 11 bases between the two ends. Per the germline V gene, CDR1 is MNHEY and CDR2 is SVGAGI. The CDR3 contains 14 residues. This sample's time point: blood 2 weeks post-SBRT. Treatment given: 15 Gy SBRT to primary tumor, nephrectomy 4 weeks later. The material sequenced was blood, taken from a patient whose treatment included radiotherapy and nephrectomy. The V call is TRBV6-5, the J call TRBJ1-1, with D unresolved. The TCR sequence derives from a woman aged 45-60 years with renal cell carcinoma. The CDR3: CASSYAVRSTEAFF. The CDR3 coding sequence is TGTGCCAGCAGTTACGCGGTCAGGAGCACTGAAGCTTTCTTT.